This T cell receptor beta chain was sequenced during a study of CD8 T cells in ankylosing spondylitis (dated 2017 in TCRdb). Study-wide context: The study profiled T cell receptor beta repertoires in healthy donors and ankylosing spondylitis patients to find disease-linked TCR variants. Peripheral blood samples were taken, and synovial fluid was additionally collected from ankylosing spondylitis patients. The full study cohort comprised 25 ankylosing spondylitis patients and 85 to 120 healthy donors. Broad study findings and their caveats: Some motif variants were previously reported in synovial fluid and blood of reactive arthritis patients, suggesting common disease-initiation mechanisms. The disease-linked clones were reported as significantly enriched in matched synovial fluid samples from ankylosing spondylitis patients. A TCR beta motif of about 8 highly homologous amino acid variants appeared characteristic of blood from ankylosing spondylitis patients. A CD8+ phenotype was shown by the disease-linked clones, which were found at relatively low frequencies in peripheral blood.

The CDR3 starts with the cysteine, ends with the phenylalanine, and has 16 residues. Just CDR3 DNA is preserved here, 48 bases in frame from base 1. Here V drops 5 bases and J drops 4 bases, and the junction holds 6 bases not matched to any gene. From a lookup of the germline V gene (reference sequence), CDR1 and CDR2 are PRHDT and FYEKMQ. This clonotype was seen a single time. It has no known antigen specificity. Base qualities are not at hand, and no much larger clone is one base apart. The instrument was an Illumina HiSeq 2500. TCR beta libraries were prepared by quantitative 5'-RACE with molecular barcodes. Turning to the authors' computational methods: To identify disease-linked TCR variants, a new computational method was used, one built on a probabilistic model of VDJ rearrangement. TCRdb applied fastp at Q25 and MiXCR to the public reads, then kept only in-frame beta chains. Rows are unified per CDR3 protein, each entry keeping the most common DNA and genes. The V and J calls were not made by the authors but by TCRdb's processing. This sample is represented by a few hundred thousand distinct CDR3 sequences; approximately 22% of them were singletons. The ten most abundant clones make up approximately 14% of the sample.

Input material: blood, either unsorted or a sorted T cell fraction (not recorded which). The chain employs TRBV13 and TRBJ2-1; a stretch of 12 junction bases matches TRBD2. This sequence originates from a male donor with ankylosing spondylitis or in good health (not recorded which). The bases are TGTGCCAGCAGCGGTGGACTAGCGGGGAGGTACAATGAGCAGTTCTTC. It codes for CASSGGLAGRYNEQFF.